The clone carrying this T cell receptor (beta chain) was recorded once. The CDR3 length is 15 residues. Deletions cut 3 bases from V and 5 bases from J, with 17 bases between. From germline, CDR1 is SGDLS and CDR2 YYNGEE. This sample is drawn from a study of OX40 agonist ivuxolimab in advanced cancers. Only in-frame clones appear in the TCRdb table, and some are missing; sequencing was by immunoSEQ multiplex PCR. The data contain about 73,000 clones, about 87% of them singletons. The receptor comes from an adult with an advanced solid tumor such as melanoma, head and neck, liver or kidney cancer. The specimen comprised CD4+ or CD8+ T cells sorted from blood, sampled in a trial of the OX40 agonist ivuxolimab. The chain carries TRBV9 and TRBJ2-5, with D possibly being TRBD1 or TRBD2 (5 bases each). The chain's CDR3 is CASSGPLEGIETQYF. In DNA form, the CDR3 reads TGTGCCAGCAGCGGCCCGCTAGAGGGGATCGAGACCCAGTACTTC.